This T cell receptor (beta chain) originates from a study of beta chain features in type 1 diabetes. Study observations and caveats: Moderate but significant shortening of TCRB CDR3s was recorded in all four CD4+ subsets from Type 1 diabetes patients.

The authors sorted CD4+ naive, central memory, regulatory and stem cell-like memory cells via CD45RO/CCR7/CD25/CD127/CD95/CD27. This clone was counted between two and nine times. Its specificity is unknown. CDR3 length: 15 amino acids. CDR1 is SGHTA and CDR2 is FQGTGA in the germline V gene. V was clipped by 4 bases and J by 0 bases, with 10 bases between them. The entirety of the isolated RNA underwent reverse transcription, so expressed TCRB transcripts were sequenced. The data were produced by immunoSEQ multiplex PCR, yet TCRdb's version contains in-frame clones alone and is incomplete. Of approximately 240,000 clones listed, approximately 16% are singletons.

The chain couples TRBV7-3 to TRBJ2-1, with no clear D. Sequenced sample: naive CD4+ T cells from blood. The origin of this receptor is a man aged 30-40 years with type 1 diabetes. The CDR3 spells CASSSLGSSYNEQFF. CDR3 nucleotide sequence: TGTGCCAGCAGCTCCCTAGGAAGCTCCTACAATGAGCAGTTCTTC.